One and the same sample provided the 16 T cell receptor beta chains below, sequenced in a study of T-cell memory formation after mild COVID-19. One entry per CDR3 protein, called by TCRdb with MiXCR from the 5' RACE reads. The profile covers 40,000 to 60,000 distinct CDR3 sequences, with about 7.3% appearing a single time and approximately 1.4% taken by the ten largest. Sequenced: PBMCs or a T cell subset sorted from them (not recorded which). These receptor sequences come from a young man who had mild COVID-19 (a few samples of this study predate the infection). Cell type and time point are not known.

This clonotype was seen a few times. V is TRBV18 and J is TRBJ1-4, with TRBD1 identical over 9 bases. In germline, CDR1 is KGHSH, CDR2 LQKENI. Losses at the gene ends were 6 bases for V and 8 bases for J; bases not matched to a gene: 19. The CDR3 extends over 18 amino acids. The CDR3 DNA sequence: TGTGCCAGCTCGCCCCGAACAGGACAGGGGTCCCTTCCCGAAAAACTGTTTTTT. Its protein product is CASSPRTGQGSLPEKLFF. Supplemented by reference TRBV18 and TRBJ1-4, the full variable domain reads NAGVMQNPRHLVRRRGQEARLRCSPMKGHSHVYWYRQLPEEGLKFMVYLQKENIIDESGMPKERFSAEFPKEGPSILRIQQVVRGDSAAYFCASSPRTGQGSLPEKLFFGSGTQLSVL.

The table lists this clonotype with a few counts. This rearrangement joins TRBV11-2 to TRBJ2-1; 9 positions agree with TRBD2. The V gene end was trimmed by 5 bases and the J gene end by 5 bases; junction bases not matched to a gene: 10. Germline values: CDR1 SGHAT, CDR2 FQNNGV. The CDR3 totals 16 residues. In nucleotides, the CDR3 is TGTGCCAGCAGCCTACAGCGCGGGGGGGTGGACAATGAGCAGTTCTTC. Its translation: CASSLQRGGVDNEQFF.

This clonotype has only a few counts. The V and J genes are TRBV5-1 and TRBJ1-2; D perhaps matches TRBD1 (5 bases). The CDR3 has 14 amino acids. Germline V lookup: CDR1 SGHRS, CDR2 YFSETQ. Trimming removed 3 bases at V and 4 bases at J, with 13 bases between. CDR3 loop: CASSSDTGGYGYTF. In DNA form, the CDR3 reads TGCGCCAGCAGCTCTGACACAGGAGGCTATGGCTACACCTTC.

The chain recombines TRBV30 with TRBJ1-2; D gene uncertain. The CDR3 sequence is 13 residues long. Trimming stripped 0 bases from V and 0 bases from J, with 5 bases between. The germline V gene encodes CDR1 GTSNPN and CDR2 SVGIG (reference sequence). DNA for the CDR3: TGTGCCTGGAGTGTCCAGGCTAACTATGGCTACACCTTC. It yields the protein CAWSVQANYGYTF.

The sample holds many counts of this clonotype. The chain has TRBV7-2 and TRBJ2-5, with D perhaps being TRBD1 or TRBD2 (7 bases each). This CDR3 spans 13 amino acids. Germline CDR1 is SGHTA and CDR2 is FQGNSA. Trimming removed 5 bases from V and 5 bases from J, with 12 bases in between. CDR3: CASSQQGGETQYF. CDR3 bases: TGTGCCAGCAGCCAGCAGGGGGGGGAGACCCAGTACTTC.

There are many counts of this clonotype. V is TRBV2 and J is TRBJ2-3, with 9 positions matching TRBD2. Trimming took 9 bases from V and 6 from J; bases not matched to a gene: 10. This CDR3 contains 14 residues. Germline CDR1 and CDR2: SNHLY and FYNNEI. The CDR3 bases are TGTGCCAGGTCGGCGGGGGGGCCATTCGATACGCAGTATTTT. Translation gives CARSAGGPFDTQYF. The complete variable domain, with remaining parts taken from reference TRBV2 and TRBJ2-3, reads EPEVTQTPSHQVTQMGQEVILRCVPISNHLYFYWYRQILGQKVEFLVSFYNNEISEKSEIFDDQFSVERPDGSNFTLKIRSTKLEDSAMYFCARSAGGPFDTQYFGPGTRLTVL.

This clonotype was recorded many times. The rearrangement uses TRBV9 and TRBJ2-3; D may be TRBD2 (5 bases). The CDR3 sequence is 18 residues long. From germline, CDR1 is SGDLS and CDR2 YYNGEE. Trimming left V 0 bases short and J 0 bases short, with 17 bases between. The CDR3 sequence is CASSVVAGVPRSTDTQYF. CDR3 nucleotides: TGTGCCAGCAGCGTAGTGGCGGGCGTCCCACGAAGCACAGATACGCAGTATTTT.

The chain combines TRBV7-8 with TRBJ2-7; D perhaps matches TRBD2 (6 bases). Germline V gene sequence: CDR1 SGHVS, CDR2 FQNEAQ. V was trimmed by 8 bases and J by 6 bases, leaving 17 bases between them. This CDR3 contains 13 residues. The CDR3 reads CASRGLRGIEQYF. The CDR3, as DNA: TGTGCCAGCCGCGGGTTACGGGGGATCGAGCAGTACTTC. Full variable domain (rest looked up from reference TRBV7-8 and TRBJ2-7): GAGVSQSPRYKVAKRGQDVALRCDPISGHVSLFWYQQALGQGPEFLTYFQNEAQLDKSGLPSDRFFAERPEGSVSTLKIQRTQQEDSAVYLCASRGLRGIEQYFGPGTRLTVT.

This clonotype was observed a few times. The chain has TRBV29-1 and TRBJ1-1; D not resolved. Trimming took off 2 bases at V and 5 bases at J, with 15 bases between the two ends. The CDR3 sequence is 14 residues long. Germline V gene data show CDR1 as SQVTM and CDR2 as ANQGSEA. The CDR3 DNA sequence: TGCAGCGTTGAACCTGGCGCCGAGCAGACTGAAGCTTTCTTT. Protein product: CSVEPGAEQTEAFF.

Ten or more counts support this clonotype. The chain is built from TRBV13 and TRBJ2-1; 9 nucleotides align to TRBD2. This CDR3 region has 14 residues. The germline gives CDR1 PRHDT, CDR2 FYEKMQ (reference sequence). V was clipped by 5 bases and J by 6 bases; unmatched bases: 5. CDR3 DNA sequence: TGTGCCAGCAGCCTGGGACTAGCTAGCAATGAGCAGTTCTTC. Its translation is CASSLGLASNEQFF.

This clonotype has more than one count but fewer than ten. The chain links TRBV7-3 to TRBJ1-6; D is unresolved. The CDR3 consists of 15 residues. From germline, CDR1 is SGHTA and CDR2 FQGTGA. V was shortened by 3 bases and J by 6 bases, with 12 bases between the two germline ends. For the CDR3, the DNA is TGTGCCAGCAGCTTCCAGGCCAGTGGTAATTCACCCCTCCACTTT. Protein: CASSFQASGNSPLHF.

A few counts support this clonotype. The chain carries TRBV24-1 and TRBJ2-3; the match to TRBD1 covers 7 bases. The CDR3 runs to 18 residues. The germline gives CDR1 KGHDR, CDR2 SFDVKD. V trimming: 8 bases; J trimming: 2 bases; junction bases outside the gene matches: 18. The CDR3 nucleotides read TGTGCCACCACTACCATCGATACGGGACAGATAAACACAGATACGCAGTATTTT. Residues: CATTTIDTGQINTDTQYF.

This CDR3 reads CASSLSQGYGYTF. In nucleotides, the CDR3 is TGTGCCAGCAGCTTGAGCCAGGGCTATGGCTACACCTTC. The chain recombines TRBV7-2 with TRBJ1-2, with a possible D match to TRBD1 (5 bases). CDR1 is SGHTA, CDR2 FQGNSA, per germline. V lost 3 bases to trimming and J lost 4 bases, with 9 bases between them. The CDR3 is made up of 13 amino acids.

This chain joins TRBV10-3 and TRBJ2-5, with D possibly being TRBD1 (5 bases). There are 14 residues in the CDR3. V lost 3 bases and J lost 7, with 15 bases in between. Germline CDR1 is ENHRY and CDR2 is SYGVKD. CDR3 amino acids: CAISDSKGVRTQYF. CDR3 coding DNA: TGTGCCATCAGTGACTCGAAAGGGGTTAGGACCCAGTACTTC.

This clonotype has at least ten counts. V and J are TRBV12-3 or TRBV12-4 and TRBJ2-7; 7 bases agree with TRBD2. Losses at the gene ends were 5 bases for V and 0 bases for J; bases not matched to a gene: 4. This CDR3 has 14 amino acids. The CDR3 here is CASSRGGSSYEQYF. CDR3 in DNA: TGTGCCAGCAGTCGCGGGGGTTCCTCCTACGAGCAGTACTTC.

This clonotype occurred many times. V gene TRBV7-2 combines with J gene TRBJ2-5; perhaps TRBD1 as D (6 bases). This CDR3 has 15 residues. Per germline, CDR1 SGHTA and CDR2 FQGNSA. Trimming cost V 2 bases and J 2 bases, with 12 bases left between them. CDR3 DNA: TGTGCCAGCAGCTTACGATGGGACATTCAAGAGACCCAGTACTTC. Translation gives CASSLRWDIQETQYF.